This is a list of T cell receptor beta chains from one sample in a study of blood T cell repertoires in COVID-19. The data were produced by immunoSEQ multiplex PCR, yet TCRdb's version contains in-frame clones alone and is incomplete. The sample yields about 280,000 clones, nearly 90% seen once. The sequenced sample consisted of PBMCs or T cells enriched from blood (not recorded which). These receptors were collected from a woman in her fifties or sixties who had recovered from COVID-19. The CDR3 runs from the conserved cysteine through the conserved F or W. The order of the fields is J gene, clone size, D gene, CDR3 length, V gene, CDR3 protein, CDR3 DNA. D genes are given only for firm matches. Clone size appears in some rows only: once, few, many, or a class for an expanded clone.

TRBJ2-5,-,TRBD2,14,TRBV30,CAWSLAGVRETQYF,TGTGCCTGGAGTCTAGCGGGAGTCCGGGAGACCCAGTACTTC
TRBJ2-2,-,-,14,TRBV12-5,CASGLDFAAGELFF,TGTGCTAGTGGTTTGGACTTTGCGGCCGGGGAGCTGTTTTTT
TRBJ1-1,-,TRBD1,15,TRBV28,CASSYGDRRNTEAFF,TGTGCCAGCAGTTATGGGGACAGGAGGAACACTGAAGCTTTCTTT
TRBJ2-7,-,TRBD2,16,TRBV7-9,CASSLVERGARYEQYF,TGTGCCAGCAGCTTAGTGGAGCGGGGGGCGCGGTACGAGCAGTACTTC
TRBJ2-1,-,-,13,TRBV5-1,CASSLVRNNEQFF,TGCGCCAGCAGCTTGGTTAGAAATAATGAGCAGTTCTTC
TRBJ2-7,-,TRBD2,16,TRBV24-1,CATSDSSGNGLNEQYF,TGTGCCACCAGTGATTCTAGCGGGAACGGGCTCAACGAGCAGTACTTC
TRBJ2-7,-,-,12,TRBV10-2,CASSPGAYEQYF,TGCGCCAGCAGTCCAGGGGCGTACGAGCAGTACTTC
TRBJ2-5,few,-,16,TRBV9,CASSVGATDSQETQYF,TGTGCCAGCAGCGTGGGGGCAACAGATTCCCAAGAGACCCAGTACTTC
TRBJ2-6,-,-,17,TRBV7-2,CASSLGYSSSGANVLTF,TGTGCCAGCAGCTTAGGATACAGCAGCTCTGGGGCCAACGTCCTGACTTTC
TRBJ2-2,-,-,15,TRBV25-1,CASSANTGFAGELFF,TGTGCCAGCAGTGCAAACACAGGGTTCGCCGGGGAGCTGTTTTTT
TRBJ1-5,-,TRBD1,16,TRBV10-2,CASSAVYRGGNQPQHF,TGCGCCAGCAGTGCTGTCTACAGGGGTGGCAATCAGCCCCAGCATTTT
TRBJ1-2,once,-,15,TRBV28,CASSLAGGPNYGYTF,TGTGCCAGCAGTTTAGCCGGGGGGCCTAACTATGGCTACACCTTC
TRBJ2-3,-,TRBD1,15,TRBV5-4,CASSSTGANTDTQYF,TGTGCCAGCAGTTCCACAGGGGCCAACACAGATACGCAGTATTTT
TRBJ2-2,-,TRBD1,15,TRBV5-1,CASNGQGPNTGELFF,TGCGCCAGCAACGGACAGGGACCGAACACCGGGGAGCTGTTTTTT
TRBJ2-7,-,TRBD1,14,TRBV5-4,CASTYGQGSYEQYF,TGTGCCAGCACCTACGGACAGGGCTCCTACGAGCAGTACTTC
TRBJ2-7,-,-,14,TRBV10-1,CASSEYTTPSEQYF,TGCGCCAGCAGTGAATATACTACCCCTTCCGAGCAGTACTTC
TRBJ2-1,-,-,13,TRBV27,CASSLDWYNEQFF,TGTGCCAGCAGTTTAGACTGGTACAATGAGCAGTTCTTC
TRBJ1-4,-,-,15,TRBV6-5,CASSRDFATNEKLFF,TGTGCCAGCAGCCGTGACTTCGCAACTAATGAAAAACTGTTTTTT
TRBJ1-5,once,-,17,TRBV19,CASSLIGGPYSNQPQHF,TGTGCCAGTAGCTTAATCGGGGGTCCCTATAGCAATCAGCCCCAGCATTTT
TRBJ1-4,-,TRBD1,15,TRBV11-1,CASSFGQGAHEKLFF,TGTGCCAGCAGCTTCGGACAGGGAGCCCATGAAAAACTGTTTTTT
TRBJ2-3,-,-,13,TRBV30,CASHGLSPDTQYF,TGTGCCTCACACGGACTATCCCCAGATACGCAGTATTTT
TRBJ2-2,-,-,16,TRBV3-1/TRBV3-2,CASSQVWPGAGGELFF,TGTGCCAGCAGCCAAGTATGGCCAGGCGCGGGCGGGGAGCTGTTTTTT
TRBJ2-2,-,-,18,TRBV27,CASSLSRGRATNTGELFF,TGTGCCAGCAGCCTCTCGCGGGGGCGCGCCACGAACACCGGGGAGCTGTTTTTT
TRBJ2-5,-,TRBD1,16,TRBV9,CASSVGPGQGAETQYF,TGTGCCAGCAGCGTAGGACCAGGACAGGGGGCAGAGACCCAGTACTTC
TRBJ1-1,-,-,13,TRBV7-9,CASSSPTGTEAFF,TGTGCCAGCAGCTCCCCTACGGGAACTGAAGCTTTCTTT
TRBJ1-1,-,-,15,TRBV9,CASSASSRGGTEAFF,TGTGCCAGCAGCGCTAGTTCCCGGGGAGGCACTGAAGCTTTCTTT
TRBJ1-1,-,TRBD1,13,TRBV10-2,CASAVRGHAEAFF,TGCGCCAGCGCAGTCAGGGGGCACGCTGAAGCTTTCTTT
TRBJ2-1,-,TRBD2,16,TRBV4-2,CASSHPGLADYNEQFF,TGTGCCAGCAGCCACCCCGGACTAGCGGACTACAATGAGCAGTTCTTC
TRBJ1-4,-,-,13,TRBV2,CASTTTTNEKLFF,TGTGCCAGCACGACAACAACTAATGAAAAACTGTTTTTT
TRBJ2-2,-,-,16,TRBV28,CASTTGDPGVYGELFF,TGTGCCAGCACCACGGGGGACCCCGGGGTGTACGGGGAGCTGTTTTTT
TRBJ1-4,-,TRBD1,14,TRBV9,CASSAGQGGEKLFF,TGTGCCAGCAGCGCAGGACAGGGAGGTGAAAAACTGTTTTTT
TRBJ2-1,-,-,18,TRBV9,CASSVAPVGAVVYNEQFF,TGTGCCAGCAGCGTAGCGCCGGTCGGAGCCGTTGTCTACAATGAGCAGTTCTTC
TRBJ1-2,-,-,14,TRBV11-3,CASSLSGQIYGYTF,TGTGCCAGCAGCCTTAGTGGACAAATATATGGCTACACCTTC
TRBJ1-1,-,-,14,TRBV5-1,CASSLAWGPSEAFF,TGCGCCAGCAGCTTGGCCTGGGGGCCTTCTGAAGCTTTCTTT
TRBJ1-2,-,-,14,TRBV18,CASSPPTGVNGYTF,TGTGCCAGCTCACCACCAACCGGGGTGAATGGCTACACCTTC
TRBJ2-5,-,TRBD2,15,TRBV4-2,CASSQGGTREETQYF,TGTGCCAGCAGCCAAGGGGGGACTAGAGAGGAGACCCAGTACTTC
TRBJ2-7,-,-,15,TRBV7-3,CASSLGAGVAYEQYF,TGTGCCAGCAGCTTAGGGGCAGGGGTGGCCTACGAGCAGTACTTC
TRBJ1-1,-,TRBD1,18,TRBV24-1,CATSDQVRDRGVWDEAFF,TGTGCCACCAGTGATCAAGTACGGGACAGGGGGGTTTGGGACGAAGCTTTCTTT
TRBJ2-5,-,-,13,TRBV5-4,CASSLQLEETQYF,TGTGCCAGCAGCTTGCAACTTGAAGAGACCCAGTACTTC
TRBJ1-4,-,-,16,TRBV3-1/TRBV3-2,CASSQSQGFFNEKLFF,TGTGCCAGCAGCCAATCACAGGGCTTTTTTAATGAAAAACTGTTTTTT
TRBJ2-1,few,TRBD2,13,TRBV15,CASGTSGYNEQFF,TGTGCCTCCGGGACTAGCGGGTACAATGAGCAGTTCTTC
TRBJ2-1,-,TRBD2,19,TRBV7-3,CASSLLAVSGTSVYNEQFF,TGTGCCAGCAGCTTACTCGCGGTTTCCGGGACTAGCGTATACAATGAGCAGTTCTTC
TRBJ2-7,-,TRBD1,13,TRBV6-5,CASTGQGSYEQYF,TGTGCCAGCACCGGACAGGGGTCCTACGAGCAGTACTTC
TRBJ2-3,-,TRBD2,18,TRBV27,CASSATGLAGAYTDTQYF,TGTGCCAGCAGTGCCACGGGACTAGCGGGGGCGTACACAGATACGCAGTATTTT
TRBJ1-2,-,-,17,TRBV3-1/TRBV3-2,CASSHLAEGLRYYGYTF,TGTGCCAGCAGCCATTTAGCGGAGGGTTTGAGGTATTATGGCTACACCTTC
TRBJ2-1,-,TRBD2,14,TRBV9,CASSGTSLGNEQFF,TGTGCCAGCAGCGGGACTAGCTTGGGCAATGAGCAGTTCTTC
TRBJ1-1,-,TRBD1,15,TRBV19,CASSIEGTGVAEAFF,TGTGCCAGTAGTATAGAAGGGACAGGGGTTGCTGAAGCTTTCTTT
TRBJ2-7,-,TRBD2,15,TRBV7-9,CASSFRGSVMDEQYF,TGTGCCAGCAGCTTTCGCGGGAGCGTCATGGACGAGCAGTACTTC
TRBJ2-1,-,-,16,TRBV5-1,CASSLSPQRSYNEQFF,TGCGCCAGCAGCTTGTCCCCCCAGCGGTCCTACAATGAGCAGTTCTTC
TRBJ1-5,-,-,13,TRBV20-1,CSASGQGNQPQHF,TGCAGTGCTAGTGGTCAGGGTAATCAGCCCCAGCATTTT
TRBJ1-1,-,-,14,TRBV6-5,CASRVGSMNTEAFF,TGTGCCAGCAGGGTCGGGAGCATGAACACTGAAGCTTTCTTT
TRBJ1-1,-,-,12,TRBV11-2,CASSAPGTEAFF,TGTGCCAGCAGCGCGCCGGGGACTGAAGCTTTCTTT
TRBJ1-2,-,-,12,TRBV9,CASSVGPWGYTF,TGTGCCAGCAGCGTAGGGCCGTGGGGCTACACCTTC
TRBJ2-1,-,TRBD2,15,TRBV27,CASSLSGSSYNEQFF,TGTGCCAGCAGTCTAAGCGGGAGCTCCTACAATGAGCAGTTCTTC
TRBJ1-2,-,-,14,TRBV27,CASSLSGETYGYTF,TGTGCCAGCAGTTTATCAGGAGAGACCTATGGCTACACCTTC
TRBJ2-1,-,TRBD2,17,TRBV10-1,CASSESEKREWDNEQFF,TGCGCCAGCAGTGAAAGCGAAAAGCGGGAGTGGGACAATGAGCAGTTCTTC
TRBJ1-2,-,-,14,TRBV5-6,CASSLGWGLYGYTF,TGTGCCAGCAGCTTGGGGTGGGGACTCTATGGCTACACCTTC